A single sample gave rise to the 29 T cell receptor beta chains below, sequenced in a study of vaccination effects on CD4 cells after COVID-19. On roughly day 9 of culture, CD4+ T cells were separated out. According to PCR results, the person was infected with SARS-CoV-2 between March and December 2020. Participants completed two doses of the BNT162b2 or mRNA-1273 vaccine. Repertoires were generated with immunoSEQ multiplex PCR, while TCRdb's copy carries only in-frame clones and drops some. Of around 44,000 clones listed, 76% are singletons. No antigens are known for them. The starting material was CD4+ T cells from PBMCs cultured without peptide, obtained after COVID-19 vaccination. These receptor sequences come from a human donor who had a prior SARS-CoV-2 infection.

The chain links TRBV27 to TRBJ1-4; 10 bases map to TRBD1. V shed 3 bases, J shed 8 bases, and the junction held 3 bases outside the gene matches. CDR3 length: 14 residues. Per germline, CDR1 MNHEY and CDR2 SMNVEV (reference sequence). The CDR3 spells CASSFRDRGEKLFF. CDR3 in DNA: TGTGCCAGCAGTTTCCGGGACAGGGGCGAAAAACTGTTTTTT.

J is TRBJ2-6 and V is TRBV11-2; unclear D gene. Germline V gives CDR1 SGHAT, CDR2 FQNNGV. The ends were cut back, 3 bases at V and 1 base at J, with 7 bases in the middle. The CDR3 totals 15 residues. The CDR3 region is CASSFQVSGANVLTF. The DNA of the CDR3 is TGTGCCAGCAGCTTCCAGGTATCTGGGGCCAACGTCCTGACTTTC.

Sample share makes this clone medium-sized. The chain couples TRBV7-2 to TRBJ2-3; 7 nucleotides match TRBD2. In germline, CDR1 is SGHTA, CDR2 FQGNSA. Germline trimming cut 5 bases from V and 4 bases from J; bases unmatched to any gene: 12. CDR3 length equals 16 residues. For the CDR3, the DNA is TGTGCCAGCAGCCAGAGGGGCGGGAGTATCCCAGATACGCAGTATTTT. Residues: CASSQRGGSIPDTQYF.

This chain uses TRBV6-5 with TRBJ2-1; D not resolved. Germline lookup yields CDR1 MNHEY and CDR2 SVGAGI. V was clipped by 0 bases and J by 8 bases, with 14 bases between them. The CDR3 runs to 15 residues. CDR3 DNA sequence: TGTGCCAGCAGTTACTCCCCTCAGGCCTGGGATGAGCAGTTCTTC. It is translated as CASSYSPQAWDEQFF.

The chain is built from TRBV5-5 and TRBJ2-7; 11 nucleotides agree with TRBD2. With V trimmed by 0 bases and J by 2 bases, 1 base remained unmatched. Germline V gives CDR1 SGHKS, CDR2 YYEKEE (reference sequence). The CDR3 is 15 amino acids. The CDR3 DNA reads TGTGCCAGCAGCTTGGTAGCGGGGGGGCCCTACGAGCAGTACTTC. It translates to CASSLVAGGPYEQYF.

This rearrangement joins TRBV28 to TRBJ2-1; D uncertain. Germline V gives CDR1 MDHEN, CDR2 SYDVKM. V shed 7 bases and J shed 9 bases, with 10 bases lying between them. The CDR3 contains 11 residues. The CDR3 is CASTRAGEQFF. CDR3 DNA: TGTGCCAGCACCCGTGCCGGTGAGCAGTTCTTC.

The rearrangement links TRBV29-1 to TRBJ2-1; D perhaps matches TRBD2 (5 bases). V lost 6 bases to trimming and J lost 6 bases, with 15 bases between them. In germline, CDR1 is SQVTM, CDR2 ANQGSEA. The CDR3 runs 13 residues. The CDR3 sequence: CSVLASWVNEQFF. In DNA, the CDR3 is TGCAGCGTATTAGCGAGTTGGGTCAATGAGCAGTTCTTC.

The chain couples TRBV9 to TRBJ2-6; no reliable D call. Germline values: CDR1 SGDLS, CDR2 YYNGEE. V lost 3 bases and J lost 2, with 9 bases in between. The CDR3 consists of 15 residues. DNA of the CDR3: TGTGCCAGCAGCGATAAGGGCCCTGGGGCCAACGTCCTGACTTTC. Its protein product is CASSDKGPGANVLTF.

V gene TRBV25-1 combines with J gene TRBJ2-4; possibly TRBD2 for D (6 bases). The ends were cut back, 2 bases at V and 12 bases at J, with 17 bases in the middle. CDR3 length: 14 amino acids. Per germline, CDR1 MGHDK and CDR2 SYGVNS. CDR3 sequence (DNA): TGTGCCAGCAGTGAACAGAAGGGCGGGGACCATCAGTACTTC. Protein product: CASSEQKGGDHQYF.

The chain employs TRBV5-1 and TRBJ2-3, with 8 positions matching TRBD2. J was trimmed by 1 base and V by 4 bases; bases with no gene match: 5. The length of the CDR3 is 15 residues. Germline-derived CDR1 and CDR2 are SGHRS and YFSETQ. The CDR3 coding sequence is TGCGCCAGCAGCGTTAGCGGGACCGGCACAGATACGCAGTATTTT. Translation gives CASSVSGTGTDTQYF.

The CDR3 DNA follows: TGTGCCAGCAGCTTGGATACGGGCTACAATGAGCAGTTCTTC. This translates into CASSLDTGYNEQFF. The chain couples TRBV5-4 to TRBJ2-1; D gene unclear. Trimming cost V 0 bases and J 3 bases, with 7 bases left between them. Germline V gene sequence: CDR1 SGHNT, CDR2 YYREEE (reference sequence). The CDR3 runs 14 residues.

This clone appeared a single time. V gene TRBV7-9 combines with J gene TRBJ2-3, with a weak D call TRBD1 (5 bases). V gave up 4 bases and J gave up 4 bases, with 15 bases separating them. Looked up from germline, CDR1 is SEHNR and CDR2 is FQNEAQ (reference sequence). This CDR3 has 15 residues. DNA of the CDR3: TGTGCCAGCAGCTCGCCCCGGCTGACAGCAGATACGCAGTATTTT. Amino acids: CASSSPRLTADTQYF.

This clone has just a few counts. The J gene is TRBJ2-3, the V gene TRBV27; D is possibly TRBD1 (7 bases). V was pared by 5 bases and J by 4 bases, with 10 bases between. Germline-derived CDR1 and CDR2 are MNHEY and SMNVEV (reference sequence). The CDR3 contains 13 residues. CDR3 protein: CASSTRGADTQYF. The DNA for the CDR3 is TGTGCCAGCAGTACCAGGGGGGCAGATACGCAGTATTTT.

The genes are TRBV5-5 and TRBJ2-3, with D unclear. The V gene lost 3 bases and the J gene lost 1 base, with 9 bases spanning the gap. The germline CDR1 and CDR2 sequences are SGHKS and YYEKEE (reference sequence). The CDR3 has 14 residues. This CDR3 is CASSYVTGTDTQYF. In DNA, the CDR3 is TGTGCCAGCAGCTATGTCACGGGCACAGATACGCAGTATTTT.

The chain links TRBV4-3 to TRBJ1-2; 7 bases are a match to TRBD1. V dropped 1 base and J dropped 5; count of bases not matched to a gene: 13. This CDR3 region has 17 residues. Germline CDR1 is LGHNA and CDR2 is YSLEER. The CDR3 sequence: CASSQVPNQGVGYGYTF. The CDR3 coding sequence is TGCGCCAGCAGCCAAGTTCCGAACCAGGGGGTAGGATATGGCTACACCTTC.

The chain uses TRBV2 and TRBJ2-7, with D perhaps TRBD1 (6 bases). This CDR3 contains 14 residues. Germline-derived CDR1 and CDR2 are SNHLY and FYNNEI. Between the trimmed V and J ends, which lost 6 bases and 3 bases, there was a span of 15 bases. This chain's CDR3 is CASRNSGTHYEQYF. CDR3 nucleotides: TGTGCCAGCAGAAACTCCGGGACACACTACGAGCAGTACTTC.

This chain uses TRBV3-1 (or the pseudogene TRBV3-2) with TRBJ2-4; tentative D call: TRBD1 (6 bases). V was cut by 4 bases and J by 5 bases, with 21 bases left in between. CDR1 is LGHDT and CDR2 is YNNKEL in the germline V gene (reference sequence). The CDR3 totals 17 residues. The chain's CDR3 is CASSPQMTTGPQNIQYF. The CDR3 DNA reads as TGTGCCAGCAGCCCCCAGATGACCACAGGGCCCCAAAACATTCAGTACTTC.

This chain links TRBV18 with TRBJ2-5; 8 positions match TRBD1. Germline values: CDR1 KGHSH, CDR2 LQKENI. The CDR3 consists of 14 residues. With 3 bases clipped from V and 2 bases from J, the junction kept 2 bases outside the gene matches. The CDR3 DNA sequence: TGTGCCAGCTCACCGGACAGGGCGCAAGAGACCCAGTACTTC. Translating it yields CASSPDRAQETQYF.

The chain couples TRBV5-1 to TRBJ1-5, with D unresolved. V was trimmed by 0 bases and J by 0 bases, leaving 7 bases between them. Germline loops: CDR1 SGHRS, CDR2 YFSETQ. The CDR3 runs to 15 residues. CDR3 loop: CASSLDGYSNQPQHF. DNA for the CDR3: TGCGCCAGCAGCTTGGACGGATATAGCAATCAGCCCCAGCATTTT.

The chain couples TRBV9 to TRBJ2-5, with D perhaps given as TRBD1 or TRBD2 (5 bases each). The V end lost 2 bases, the J end lost 3 bases, and 8 bases lay between the germline ends. The germline CDR1 and CDR2 sequences are SGDLS and YYNGEE. This CDR3 comprises 13 residues. The CDR3 bases are TGTGCCAGCAGCGTCCGGGACGAAGAGACCCAGTACTTC. Amino acid sequence: CASSVRDEETQYF.

CDR3 DNA sequence: TGTGCCAGCAGCTTATTCAGCAGGGGAAACACCGGGGAGCTGTTTTTT. Its protein product is CASSLFSRGNTGELFF. This chain connects TRBV7-3 to TRBJ2-2; tentatively, D is TRBD1 (6 bases). Germline V gives CDR1 SGHTA, CDR2 FQGTGA. Trimming took off 2 bases at V and 2 bases at J, with 12 bases between the two ends. The CDR3 spans 16 residues.

A few counts support this clone. This chain uses TRBV6-5 with TRBJ1-5, with 7 bases that match TRBD1. CDR3 length: 15 residues. Germline V lookup: CDR1 MNHEY, CDR2 SVGAGI. The trim removed 8 bases at V and 0 bases at J, leaving 7 bases unmatched. The CDR3 DNA is TGTGCCAGCGGACCGACAGGGATTAGCAATCAGCCCCAGCATTTT. Translating it yields CASGPTGISNQPQHF.

This chain links TRBV4-2 with TRBJ1-3, with unresolved D. Germline V CDR1 and CDR2: LGHNA, YNFKEQ. Trimming pared 5 bases from V and 2 bases from J, leaving 10 bases between. The CDR3 consists of 14 residues. The CDR3 nucleotides read TGTGCCAGCAGCACTCCGGGCGCTGGAAACACCATATATTTT. Residues: CASSTPGAGNTIYF.

The genes are TRBV6-6 and TRBJ1-1; TRBD1 matches at 9 bases. The V segment lost 7 bases and the J segment 11 bases; nucleotides outside the gene matches: 14. This CDR3 comprises 14 residues. Germline-derived CDR1 and CDR2 are MNHNY and SVGAGI (reference sequence). The CDR3 nucleotides read TGTGCCAGCACCCCAGACAGGGGGACTATCTGGGCTTTCTTT. Its protein product is CASTPDRGTIWAFF.

This clone turned up a few times. This chain joins TRBV7-8 and TRBJ1-2; TRBD1 might be the D (5 bases). Germline V gene lookup returns CDR1 SGHVS and CDR2 FQNEAQ. This CDR3 is 17 amino acids long. The V end lost 1 base, the J end lost 3 bases, and 18 bases lay between the germline ends. CDR3 nucleotides: TGTGCCAGCAGCTTAGTAATAGTTCCCACAGGCGACTATGGCTACACCTTC. Its protein product is CASSLVIVPTGDYGYTF.

This clone was counted a single time. The V call is TRBV4-3, the J call TRBJ2-3, with D hard to call. Trimming removed 4 bases at V and 1 base at J, with 9 bases between. The CDR3 is 14 amino acids. Germline CDR1 LGHNA, CDR2 YSLEER. The CDR3 nucleotides are TGCGCCAGCAGCCTGAGAGCGCGCACAGATACGCAGTATTTT. Protein: CASSLRARTDTQYF.

This clone was observed once. The chain combines TRBV7-3 with TRBJ2-3; 11 nucleotides agree with TRBD2. CDR3 length: 18 residues. V shed 2 bases, J shed 6 bases, and the junction held 13 bases outside the gene matches. CDR1 is SGHTA and CDR2 is FQGTGA in the germline V gene. The CDR3 DNA reads TGTGCCAGCAGCTTACTCAGGCTAGCGGGGGGACAGGGCGATACGCAGTATTTT. Translation gives CASSLLRLAGGQGDTQYF.

The count of this clone is one. V gene TRBV5-1 combines with J gene TRBJ2-1; unclear D gene. Per germline, CDR1 SGHRS and CDR2 YFSETQ. V was trimmed by 5 bases and J by 3 bases, leaving 12 bases between them. The CDR3 is 14 amino acids. CDR3 loop: CASSVNRIYNEQFF. In nucleotides, the CDR3 is TGCGCCAGCAGTGTAAACAGAATCTACAATGAGCAGTTCTTC.

This clone appeared a single time. The chain joins TRBV5-8 to TRBJ2-5; 7 bases line up with TRBD2. Looked up from germline, CDR1 is SGHTS and CDR2 is YDEGEE. Trimming removed 5 bases from V and 8 bases from J; junction bases left unmatched: 6. The CDR3 totals 12 residues. DNA for the CDR3: TGTGCCAGCAGTCGGGACTATACTACCCAGTACTTC. Residues: CASSRDYTTQYF.